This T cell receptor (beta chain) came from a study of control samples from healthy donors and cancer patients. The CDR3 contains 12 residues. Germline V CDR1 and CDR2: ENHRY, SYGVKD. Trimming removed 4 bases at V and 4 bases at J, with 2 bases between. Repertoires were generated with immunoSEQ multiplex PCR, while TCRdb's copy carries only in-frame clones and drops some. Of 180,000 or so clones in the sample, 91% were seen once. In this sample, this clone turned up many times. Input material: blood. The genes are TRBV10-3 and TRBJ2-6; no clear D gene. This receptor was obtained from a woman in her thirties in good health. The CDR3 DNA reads TGTGCCATCAGTGTAGGGGCCAACGTCCTGACTTTC. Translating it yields CAISVGANVLTF.